What follows describes a single T cell receptor (beta chain). The CDR3 sequence is 14 residues long. Germline lookup yields CDR1 SGHTA and CDR2 FQGNSA. V was shortened by 2 bases and J by 1 base, with 8 bases between the two germline ends. Libraries were prepared by immunoSEQ multiplex PCR; TCRdb keeps only in-frame clonotypes and omits some of them. The sample has roughly 180,000 clones; about 93% are singletons. This sample was taken from a study of T cell responses to AZD1222 COVID-19 vaccine. This TCR was recovered from an adult in good health. Material: peripheral blood, obtained on day 0 of AZD1222 vaccination. V and J are TRBV7-2 and TRBJ1-1; D remains ambiguous. This CDR3 is CASSLRPRNTEAFF. The DNA for the CDR3 is TGTGCCAGCAGCTTACGGCCGAGGAACACTGAAGCTTTCTTT.